The 15 T cell receptor beta chains in this list originate from one sample, sequenced in a study of T cells in Graves' hyperthyroidism and ophthalmopathy. RNA transcripts were the template for amplifying TCR beta CDR3 regions. Carried out on the TCR CDR3, a first-round RT-PCR used the HTBI primer set. One entry per CDR3 protein results from TCRdb running MiXCR on the multiplex PCR reads. The sample yields approximately 220,000 distinct CDR3 sequences, around 20% seen once. Sequencing input: blood. The receptors here all came from a middle-aged man with Graves' hyperthyroidism.

This clonotype appeared many times. This chain uses TRBV6-2 or TRBV6-3 with TRBJ2-7, with D tentatively TRBD2 (6 bases). V lost 11 bases and J 3 bases, leaving 17 bases between the germline ends. Germline V lookup: CDR1 MNHEY, CDR2 SVGEGT. This CDR3 comprises 13 residues. In DNA form, the CDR3 reads TGTGCCTTTGGGACTTGGGGGAGCTACGAGCAGTACTTC. This codes for CAFGTWGSYEQYF.

This clonotype was counted many times. The chain links TRBV7-9 to TRBJ2-1; D is uncertain. Germline CDR1 SEHNR, CDR2 FQNEAQ (reference sequence). The CDR3 consists of 15 residues. Between the trimmed V and J ends, which lost 1 base and 10 bases, there was a span of 17 bases. In nucleotides, the CDR3 is TGTGCCAGCAGCTTAGGCCCGGACGGGCCGTACGAGCAGTTCTTC. Its translation: CASSLGPDGPYEQFF.

This clonotype was counted a few times. The chain has TRBV6-1 and TRBJ1-5; 10 positions agree with TRBD1. Per germline, CDR1 MNHNS and CDR2 SASEGT. V shed 6 bases, J shed 6 bases, and the junction held 14 bases outside the gene matches. The CDR3 is 17 residues long. The CDR3 region is CASSPRQGAYSGQPQHF. The CDR3 DNA reads TGTGCCAGCAGCCCTCGACAGGGGGCTTATTCGGGTCAGCCCCAGCATTTT.

J is TRBJ2-2 and V is TRBV7-2, with no clear D. Germline V gene data show CDR1 as SGHTA and CDR2 as FQGNSA. Trimming shortened V by 5 bases and J by 6 bases, and 10 bases separated the two germline ends. There are 13 residues in the CDR3. The CDR3 loop reads CASSIEVSGELFF. CDR3 nucleotide sequence: TGTGCCAGCAGCATTGAGGTATCCGGGGAGCTGTTTTTT.

The chain couples TRBV20-1 to TRBJ2-2; either TRBD1 or TRBD2 may supply D (5 bases each). Germline V CDR1 and CDR2: DFQATT, SNEGSKA (reference sequence). CDR3 size: 13 residues. V lost 6 bases and J lost 1, with 9 bases in between. The CDR3 sequence is CSAGTVNTGELFF. CDR3 coding DNA: TGCAGTGCCGGGACCGTGAACACCGGGGAGCTGTTTTTT.

This chain joins TRBV11-2 and TRBJ1-2; D not resolved. The CDR3 is made up of 12 amino acids. Germline V lookup: CDR1 SGHAT, CDR2 FQNNGV. Trimming stripped 5 bases from V and 5 bases from J, with 9 bases between. The CDR3 spells CASSDPGYGYTF. The CDR3 nucleotides are TGTGCCAGCAGCGATCCTGGGTATGGCTACACCTTC.

This clonotype occurred many times. This rearrangement joins TRBV6-2 or TRBV6-3 to TRBJ2-7; D gene unclear. This CDR3 spans 12 amino acids. Germline CDR1 reads MNHEY; CDR2 reads SVGEGT. The germline V and J ends were trimmed by 2 bases and 3 bases, with 5 bases remaining between them. The CDR3 here is CASSYQIYEQYF. CDR3 sequence (DNA): TGTGCCAGCAGTTACCAAATCTACGAGCAGTACTTC.

The chain combines TRBV20-1 with TRBJ2-1; 12 bases match TRBD2. This CDR3 has 15 amino acids. J was trimmed by 8 bases and V by 1 base; bases with no gene match: 6. The germline CDR1 and CDR2 sequences are DFQATT and SNEGSKA (reference sequence). DNA of the CDR3: TGCAGTGCTAGAGTGCCTAGCGGGGGGGCCTATGAGCAGTTCTTC. This codes for CSARVPSGGAYEQFF.

There are many counts of this clonotype. The chain combines TRBV7-8 with TRBJ1-4, with D maybe TRBD1 (6 bases). V was shortened by 2 bases and J by 0 bases, with 7 bases between the two germline ends. Germline lookup yields CDR1 SGHVS and CDR2 FQNEAQ. This CDR3 contains 15 residues. The CDR3 loop is CASSLRTATNEKLFF. In DNA, the CDR3 is TGTGCCAGCAGCTTAAGGACAGCAACTAATGAAAAACTGTTTTTT.

This clonotype was counted at least ten times. V is TRBV7-2 and J is TRBJ1-2; 8 bases map to TRBD1. CDR1 SGHTA and CDR2 FQGNSA come from the germline V gene. Unmatched junction bases numbered 1, after V lost 1 base and J lost 3 bases. The CDR3 spans 14 residues. As DNA, the CDR3 is TGTGCCAGCAGCTTAGGCAGGGGGCACTATGGCTACACCTTC. It translates to CASSLGRGHYGYTF. The variable domain in full, completed from reference TRBV7-2 and TRBJ1-2, reads GAGVSQSPSNKVTEKGKDVELRCDPISGHTALYWYRQSLGQGLEFLIYFQGNSAPDKSGLPSDRFSAERTGGSVSTLTIQRTQQEDSAVYLCASSLGRGHYGYTFGSGTRLTVV.

This clonotype showed up many times. This chain connects TRBV11-2 to TRBJ2-7; D is possibly TRBD1 (5 bases). The V end was cut by 5 bases, the J end by 3 bases, with 8 bases between. CDR3 size: 12 residues. Germline values: CDR1 SGHAT, CDR2 FQNNGV. As DNA, the CDR3 is TGTGCCAGCAGCGACAGATACTACGAGCAGTACTTC. Residues: CASSDRYYEQYF.

The chain employs TRBV12-3 or TRBV12-4 and TRBJ1-1, with D maybe TRBD1 (5 bases). The CDR3 length is 13 residues. V was cut by 3 bases and J by 4 bases, with 9 bases left in between. This CDR3 is CASSFQGGTEAFF. As DNA, the CDR3 is TGTGCCAGCAGTTTCCAGGGTGGCACTGAAGCTTTCTTT.

This clonotype was found many times. The V gene is TRBV7-2, the J gene TRBJ1-4; D remains unclear. CDR1 SGHTA and CDR2 FQGNSA come from the germline V gene. The CDR3 contains 13 residues. Deletions cut 3 bases from V and 7 bases from J, with 9 bases between. The chain's CDR3 is CASSFWGGEKLFF. The CDR3 bases are TGTGCCAGCAGCTTTTGGGGAGGTGAAAAACTGTTTTTT. Complete variable domain (other parts from reference TRBV7-2 and TRBJ1-4): GAGVSQSPSNKVTEKGKDVELRCDPISGHTALYWYRQSLGQGLEFLIYFQGNSAPDKSGLPSDRFSAERTGGSVSTLTIQRTQQEDSAVYLCASSFWGGEKLFFGSGTQLSVL.

The table lists this clonotype with many counts. The gene calls are TRBV5-1 and TRBJ2-1, with D uncertain. The V end was cut by 0 bases, the J end by 12 bases, with 16 bases between. The CDR3 runs to 14 residues. Germline loops: CDR1 SGHRS, CDR2 YFSETQ. CDR3 in DNA: TGCGCCAGCAGCTTGGAAGTAGGGCGAGCTGGGCAGTTCTTC. Its protein product is CASSLEVGRAGQFF.

There are a few counts of this clonotype. The V and J genes are TRBV18 and TRBJ1-4; 7 bases are shared with TRBD1. V dropped 6 bases and J dropped 0; count of bases not matched to a gene: 10. Looked up from germline, CDR1 is KGHSH and CDR2 is LQKENI. The CDR3 consists of 17 residues. The CDR3 coding sequence is TGTGCCAGCTCGAGGGACAGCCCGTCTACAACTAATGAAAAACTGTTTTTT. It encodes CASSRDSPSTTNEKLFF.